The 29 T cell receptor beta chains below come from one sample, sequenced in a study of T cell changes during pregnancy in multiple sclerosis. Using immunoSEQ multiplex PCR, the repertoire was profiled, and TCRdb retains in-frame clones only, with some absent. The table records tens of thousands of clones, roughly 90% of them present only once. The sample consisted of CD4+ T cells from peripheral blood mononuclear cells, taken after pregnancy. These receptors all come from a female donor with multiple sclerosis, enrolled in a pregnancy study.

This rearrangement joins TRBV4-1 to TRBJ2-1, with 7 bases aligning to TRBD2. The V segment lost 1 base and the J segment 1 base; nucleotides outside the gene matches: 7. This CDR3 has 17 residues. The germline gives CDR1 MGHRA, CDR2 YSYEKL. DNA for the CDR3: TGCGCCAGCAGCCAAGGAGGGAGCGGGGCGTCCTACAATGAGCAGTTCTTC. Amino acids: CASSQGGSGASYNEQFF.

The chain couples TRBV7-2 to TRBJ2-7, with TRBD1 matching over 10 bases. The CDR3 loop spans 15 amino acids. V shed 5 bases, J shed 6 bases, and the junction held 10 bases outside the gene matches. Germline assignment: CDR1 SGHTA and CDR2 FQGNSA. CDR3 sequence reads: CASSVGDRGGSEQYF. CDR3 nucleotide sequence: TGTGCCAGCAGCGTAGGGGACAGGGGAGGCTCCGAGCAGTACTTC.

This chain links TRBV19 with TRBJ2-5; 9 nucleotides agree with TRBD1. This CDR3 is built from 12 residues. The germline gives CDR1 LNHDA, CDR2 SQIVND (reference sequence). The junction had 3 bases not matched to a gene; V was cut back by 6 bases and J by 7 bases. CDR3 sequence (DNA): TGTGCCAGTAGGGGACAGGGAGGGACCCAGTACTTC. It encodes CASRGQGGTQYF.

The rearrangement uses TRBV30 and TRBJ2-2; D is undetermined. V lost 4 bases to trimming and J lost 4 bases, with 16 bases between them. The germline CDR1 and CDR2 sequences are GTSNPN and SVGIG (reference sequence). The CDR3 contains 15 residues. In nucleotides, the CDR3 is TGTGCCTGGATCCCCTCCAGTCGAGGCACCGGGGAGCTGTTTTTT. It translates to CAWIPSSRGTGELFF.

The chain combines TRBV7-9 with TRBJ1-2, with 10 bases identical to TRBD1. Germline CDR1 SEHNR, CDR2 FQNEAQ (reference sequence). Losses at the gene ends were 4 bases for V and 7 bases for J; bases not matched to a gene: 6. The CDR3 has 14 amino acids. CDR3 sequence: CASSSTDRGFGYTF. CDR3 nucleotide sequence: TGTGCCAGCAGCTCGACGGACAGGGGGTTTGGCTACACCTTC.

The chain uses TRBV7-9 and TRBJ2-2; a possible D gene is TRBD2 (6 bases). Trimming took off 5 bases at V and 4 bases at J, with 14 bases between the two ends. CDR3 length equals 15 residues. In germline, CDR1 is SEHNR, CDR2 FQNEAQ (reference sequence). The CDR3 loop reads CASSASSVGTGELFF. The CDR3 nucleotides are TGTGCCAGCAGCGCCTCTAGCGTTGGCACCGGGGAGCTGTTTTTT.

To note about this clone: At one end, the junction sequence differs from germline, possibly due to a read error. CDR3 sequence: CAGSVVAGESYNEQFF. The CDR3 DNA is TGTGCCGGCAGCGTGGTAGCGGGAGAGTCCTACAATGAGCAGTTCTTC. The chain links TRBV9 to TRBJ2-1; 9 bases fit TRBD2. The germline gives CDR1 SGDLS, CDR2 YYNGEE. This CDR3 is built from 16 residues.

V is TRBV4-1 and J is TRBJ1-3, with D possibly being TRBD1 (6 bases). The V gene lost 1 base and the J gene lost 1 base, with 11 bases spanning the gap. Germline V CDR1 and CDR2: MGHRA, YSYEKL. This CDR3 has 16 residues. In DNA, the CDR3 is TGCGCCAGCAGCCAAGGGACAGCCGGATCTGGAAACACCATATATTTT. It translates to CASSQGTAGSGNTIYF.

V gene TRBV7-3 combines with J gene TRBJ2-3, with 8 bases fitting TRBD2. The CDR3 is 15 amino acids. The V segment lost 5 bases and the J segment 3 bases; nucleotides outside the gene matches: 7. Germline values: CDR1 SGHTA, CDR2 FQGTGA. Here the CDR3 reads CASSRSGMETDTQYF. CDR3 coding DNA: TGTGCCAGCAGCCGTAGCGGGATGGAGACAGATACGCAGTATTTT.

The chain joins TRBV14 to TRBJ1-5; D is possibly TRBD1 (5 bases). CDR1 is SGHDN and CDR2 is FVKESK in the germline V gene. The CDR3 has 18 amino acids. V shed 3 bases and J shed 0 bases, with 18 bases lying between them. The CDR3 reads CASSHGGRAKYSNQPQHF. The CDR3 bases are TGTGCCAGCAGCCATGGGGGGAGGGCCAAATATAGCAATCAGCCCCAGCATTTT.

The genes are TRBV14 and TRBJ1-2; a weak D match, TRBD1 (6 bases). CDR3 length: 14 residues. CDR1 and CDR2 from the germline V gene are SGHDN and FVKESK. Between the trimmed V and J ends, which lost 2 bases and 6 bases, there was a span of 13 bases. The CDR3 sequence is CASSQRTANDGYTF. In nucleotides, the CDR3 is TGTGCCAGCAGCCAACGGACAGCTAATGATGGCTACACCTTC.

The count of this clone is one. The gene calls are TRBV28 and TRBJ1-1, with 7 bases matching TRBD1. The ends lost 2 bases at V and 11 bases at J; junction bases unmatched: 8. The CDR3 loop spans 13 amino acids. Germline V gene lookup returns CDR1 MDHEN and CDR2 SYDVKM. The CDR3 reads CASSLVVSRGAFF. The CDR3 nucleotides read TGTGCCAGCAGTTTAGTGGTTTCCAGGGGGGCTTTCTTT.

The chain carries TRBV7-8 and TRBJ1-1; 8 bases fit TRBD1. J lost 3 bases, V lost 1 base, and 4 bases had no gene match. Per germline, CDR1 SGHVS and CDR2 FQNEAQ. There are 15 residues in the CDR3. The CDR3 coding sequence is TGTGCCAGCAGCTTAGTGGCAGGGGGCTACACTGAAGCTTTCTTT. This codes for CASSLVAGGYTEAFF.

Here the CDR3 DNA reads TGTGCCAGCAGCGCCCTAGGGGACTATGGCTACACCTTC. Its protein product is CASSALGDYGYTF. The chain employs TRBV9 and TRBJ1-2; maybe TRBD1 (5 bases). The CDR3 runs 13 residues. Germline V gives CDR1 SGDLS, CDR2 YYNGEE. V was shortened by 3 bases and J by 3 bases, with 9 bases between the two germline ends.

V and J are TRBV5-6 and TRBJ2-7; no firm D call. Between the trimmed V and J ends, which lost 4 bases and 5 bases, there was a span of 16 bases. The germline V gene has CDR1 SGHDT and CDR2 YYEEEE. This CDR3 comprises 14 residues. CDR3 protein: CASSPIESRNEQYF. CDR3 DNA: TGTGCCAGCAGCCCGATCGAGAGTCGCAACGAGCAGTACTTC.

This chain's CDR3 is CASNSPTGPLAKNIQYF. DNA for the CDR3: TGTGCCAGCAATTCCCCGACAGGACCTCTAGCCAAAAACATTCAGTACTTC. V and J are TRBV28 and TRBJ2-4; D might be TRBD1 (6 bases). Per germline, CDR1 MDHEN and CDR2 SYDVKM. This CDR3 contains 17 residues. Trimming stripped 7 bases from V and 0 bases from J, with 19 bases between.

The V call is TRBV25-1, the J call TRBJ2-5, with 7 positions matching TRBD1. Per germline, CDR1 MGHDK and CDR2 SYGVNS. V shed 0 bases, J shed 2 bases, and the junction held 3 bases outside the gene matches. CDR3 length: 15 residues. The CDR3 is CASSEYRQGQETQYF. The CDR3 DNA sequence: TGTGCCAGCAGTGAATACCGACAGGGACAAGAGACCCAGTACTTC.

The V and J genes are TRBV19 and TRBJ2-1; 9 bases map to TRBD2. Germline V gives CDR1 LNHDA, CDR2 SQIVND (reference sequence). Unmatched junction bases numbered 8, after V lost 8 bases and J lost 0 bases. The CDR3 contains 16 residues. As DNA, the CDR3 is TGTGCCAGTCAGGGTAGCGGGAGACCCTCCTACAATGAGCAGTTCTTC. It yields the protein CASQGSGRPSYNEQFF.

This rearrangement joins TRBV11-2 to TRBJ2-1, with 10 bases fitting TRBD1. Per germline, CDR1 SGHAT and CDR2 FQNNGV. After removal of 1 base from V and 7 bases from J, the junction contained 7 bases not matched to a gene. The CDR3 consists of 16 residues. CDR3 protein: CASSLVGTGVGNEQFF. Here the CDR3 DNA reads TGTGCCAGCAGCTTAGTTGGGACAGGGGTAGGGAATGAGCAGTTCTTC.

The rearrangement uses TRBV25-1 and TRBJ1-5; unclear D gene. The CDR3 contains 13 residues. Per germline, CDR1 MGHDK and CDR2 SYGVNS. Trimming shortened V by 5 bases and J by 11 bases, and 16 bases separated the two germline ends. CDR3 region: CASSRGSSGSQHF. CDR3 DNA: TGTGCCAGCAGTCGCGGTTCCAGCGGGTCCCAGCATTTT.

This chain links TRBV2 with TRBJ1-1, with D maybe TRBD1 (6 bases). This CDR3 spans 14 amino acids. V was pared by 6 bases and J by 4 bases, with 15 bases between. In germline, CDR1 is SNHLY, CDR2 FYNNEI. In nucleotides, the CDR3 is TGTGCCAGCAGCGCAGACAGAGGGGGCACTGAAGCTTTCTTT. Translated, it gives CASSADRGGTEAFF.

This clone was found once. V and J are TRBV5-4 and TRBJ1-1, with 8 bases identical to TRBD1. The V gene end was trimmed by 4 bases and the J gene end by 3 bases; junction bases not matched to a gene: 2. This CDR3 is 13 amino acids long. Germline CDR1 is SGHNT and CDR2 is YYREEE (reference sequence). CDR3 loop: CASSQDRDTEAFF. DNA of the CDR3: TGTGCCAGCAGCCAGGACAGGGACACTGAAGCTTTCTTT.

The chain recombines TRBV4-3 with TRBJ1-1, with D possibly being TRBD1 (5 bases). Germline CDR1 and CDR2: LGHNA and YSLEER. This CDR3 comprises 13 residues. V lost 1 base and J lost 9, with 12 bases in between. The CDR3 DNA follows: TGCGCCAGCAGCCAAGGGATCCAGGGTCAAGCTTTCTTT. This gives the protein CASSQGIQGQAFF.

This clone was seen a few times. The rearrangement links TRBV13 to TRBJ1-5; 7 bases are a match to TRBD1. This CDR3 is built from 13 residues. The junction had 6 bases not matched to a gene; V was cut back by 5 bases and J by 8 bases. Germline CDR1 PRHDT, CDR2 FYEKMQ (reference sequence). CDR3 in amino acids: CASSLGQREPQHF. CDR3 DNA: TGTGCCAGCAGCCTGGGACAGCGAGAGCCCCAGCATTTT.

In nucleotides, the CDR3 is TGTGCCAGCAGTAACCCAGGGGGCGTACGGACTGAAGCTTTCTTT. Translating it yields CASSNPGGVRTEAFF. The chain uses TRBV27 and TRBJ1-1; TRBD1 agrees at 8 bases. The CDR3 consists of 15 residues. Trimming removed 5 bases from V and 5 bases from J; junction bases left unmatched: 10. Germline values: CDR1 MNHEY, CDR2 SMNVEV (reference sequence).

The gene calls are TRBV10-1 and TRBJ2-2; no firm D call. Trimming left V 2 bases short and J 5 bases short, with 6 bases between. The CDR3 runs to 13 residues. In germline, CDR1 is WNHNN, CDR2 SYGVQD (reference sequence). In DNA, the CDR3 is TGCGCCAGCAGTGAGCAGAAAACCGGGGAGCTGTTTTTT. Translation: CASSEQKTGELFF.

This chain connects TRBV6-5 to TRBJ2-3; D possibly corresponds to TRBD2 (6 bases). Looked up from germline, CDR1 is MNHEY and CDR2 is SVGAGI. This CDR3 has 15 amino acids. V was clipped by 7 bases and J by 0 bases, with 14 bases between them. CDR3 protein: CASTPVGRSTDTQYF. CDR3 DNA sequence: TGTGCCAGCACCCCCGTAGGGAGGAGCACAGATACGCAGTATTTT.

The V gene is TRBV4-3, the J gene TRBJ2-7; no reliable D call. Trimming left V 4 bases short and J 4 bases short, with 11 bases between. Germline V lookup: CDR1 LGHNA, CDR2 YSLEER. CDR3 size: 13 residues. This CDR3 is CASSLRLQYEQYF. In DNA form, the CDR3 reads TGCGCCAGCAGCCTAAGACTGCAATACGAGCAGTACTTC.

The chain combines TRBV7-2 with TRBJ1-1; no firm D call. In germline, CDR1 is SGHTA, CDR2 FQGNSA. This CDR3 region has 12 residues. Trimming stripped 5 bases from V and 2 bases from J, with 6 bases between. The CDR3 DNA reads as TGTGCCAGCAGCGTACAAAACACTGAAGCTTTCTTT. Encoded protein: CASSVQNTEAFF.